Described below is a single TCR beta chain sequence and its context. The source of the sample is a study of blood T cell repertoires in COVID-19. Study-wide background: Sites across the United States, Italy and Spain contributed samples from acute and convalescent COVID-19. T cells, B-cell-depleted T cells, or PBMCs supplied cDNA or gDNA.

In the original processing: Amplification from reference gene primers served as the basis for estimated nucleated cell counts. Sequencing used immunoSEQ multiplex PCR; TCRdb keeps in-frame clones, though not all of them. Clonal size and the V and J genes are those of that table, whereas D and trimming came from the DNA. The data contain approximately 170,000 clones, 80% to 90% of them singletons. This CDR3 is built from 15 residues. The germline CDR1 and CDR2 sequences are MDHEN and SYDVKM. With V trimmed by 2 bases and J by 4 bases, 4 bases remained unmatched. Input material: peripheral blood. V is TRBV28 and J is TRBJ2-1; 8 nucleotides line up with TRBD1. This clonotype was sampled from a man aged 45-65 years with active or convalescent COVID-19. The CDR3 sequence: CASSLGQGDYNEQFF. CDR3 bases: TGTGCCAGCAGTTTAGGACAGGGCGATTACAATGAGCAGTTCTTC.